This T cell receptor (beta chain) was captured by sequencing in a study of T-cell reconstitution after alpha-beta-depleted transplantation in children. Study-level results: Several patients had high TCRbeta diversity at day 60; it came from surviving recipient T cells and thymic progenitors. By about two months after transplant, alpha-beta T cells reportedly arose from several hundred graft clones that had expanded. The authors attributed T-cell counts and diversity one year after transplant mostly to newly produced T cells.

Unique molecular identifiers were built into the TCRbeta library. TCRdb re-called the PCR reads with MiXCR, one entry per CDR3 protein. The table records about 310,000 distinct CDR3 sequences, about a quarter of them present only once. Only a few counts were recorded for this clonotype. Its antigen is undetermined. Germline V lookup: CDR1 LGHDT, CDR2 YNNKEL (reference sequence). The CDR3 totals 13 residues. The V and J ends lost 8 bases and 2 bases respectively, with 13 bases between them. The J gene is TRBJ2-7, the V gene TRBV3-1; no firm D call. The sample in question was PBMCs, mostly from graft donor cells, obtained 180 days after TCRalphabeta/CD19-depleted stem cell transplant. This clonotype was sampled from a male patient between 5 and 17 years old who had a stem cell transplant for acute lymphoblastic leukemia, so the T cells may come from the graft donor. CDR3 nucleotides: TGTGCCAGCGAGGATAGGCGAGCCTACGAGCAGTACTTC. It translates to CASEDRRAYEQYF.